This T cell receptor (beta chain) was captured by sequencing in a study of monozygotic twins with inflammatory bowel disease. CDR3 length equals 15 residues. Germline CDR1 reads SGHNT; CDR2 reads YYREEE (reference sequence). Following a re-call of the 5' RACE reads, TCRdb has one entry per CDR3 protein and lacks DNA. The sample holds approximately 400,000 distinct CDR3 sequences. Sequencing used blood. The chain joins TRBV5-4 to TRBJ1-4; the TCRdb D gene call, TRBD1, has no DNA to confirm it. The receptor comes from a human donor with ulcerative colitis or Crohn's disease, or a healthy co-twin of an affected twin (not recorded which). Here the CDR3 reads CASSDPTGSNEKLFF. Using reference TRBV5-4 and TRBJ1-4 for the parts outside the CDR3, the full variable domain is ETGVTQSPTHLIKTRGQQVTLRCSSQSGHNTVSWYQQALGQGPQFIFQYYREEENGRGNFPPRFSGLQFPNYSSELNVNALELDDSALYLCASSDPTGSNEKLFFGSGTQLSVL.